The 20 T cell receptor beta chains reported below all come from one sample, sequenced in a study of blood T cell repertoires in COVID-19. Clones were read by immunoSEQ multiplex PCR, and TCRdb kept only the in-frame ones, dropping some. The table lists fewer than 300,000 clones, 90% to 95% of them singletons. Sequenced sample: peripheral blood. Receptor source: a woman aged 25 to 39 with COVID-19, enrolled during active disease.

To note about this clone: This CDR3 is also generated by other DNA sequences in the sample. The gene calls are TRBV7-8 and TRBJ1-3; D is possibly TRBD1 (6 bases). CDR1 SGHVS and CDR2 FQNEAQ come from the germline V gene. With 2 bases removed from V and 0 bases from J, the gap between germline ends came to 8 bases. The CDR3 covers 15 residues. This CDR3 reads CASSLSRGSGNTIYF. The CDR3 bases are TGTGCCAGCAGCTTATCCAGGGGCTCTGGAAACACCATATATTTT.

V and J are TRBV3-1 (or the pseudogene TRBV3-2) and TRBJ2-1, with 7 bases that match TRBD2. With V trimmed by 0 bases and J by 3 bases, 8 bases remained unmatched. The CDR3 runs 17 residues. The germline V gene has CDR1 LGHDT and CDR2 YNNKEL (reference sequence). CDR3 sequence reads: CASSQDKSSGHYNEQFF. DNA of the CDR3: TGTGCCAGCAGCCAAGATAAGTCTAGCGGACACTACAATGAGCAGTTCTTC.

This clone was recorded a few times. V is TRBV28 and J is TRBJ1-1; D may be TRBD1 (5 bases). Per germline, CDR1 MDHEN and CDR2 SYDVKM. V lost 2 bases and J lost 2, with 15 bases in between. CDR3 length: 16 residues. In DNA, the CDR3 is TGTGCCAGCAGTTTACCCATGGGGCAGGCAAACACTGAAGCTTTCTTT. The encoded protein is CASSLPMGQANTEAFF. The variable domain in full, with the rest retrieved from reference TRBV28 and TRBJ1-1, is DVKVTQSSRYLVKRTGEKVFLECVQDMDHENMFWYRQDPGLGLRLIYFSYDVKMKEKGDIPEGYSVSREKKERFSLILESASTNQTSMYLCASSLPMGQANTEAFFGQGTRLTVV.

The CDR3 bases are TGTGCTAGTGGTTTGGACACCTACGAGCAGTACTTC. Its protein product is CASGLDTYEQYF. V usage is TRBV12-5 and J usage is TRBJ2-7; D gene uncertain. The CDR3 has 12 amino acids. The germline CDR1 and CDR2 sequences are LGHNT and FRNRAP. V dropped 1 base and J dropped 2 bases, with 3 bases sitting between them.

The chain uses TRBV27 and TRBJ1-2; the match to TRBD1 covers 9 bases. V lost 5 bases to trimming and J lost 5 bases; unmatched junction nucleotides: 15. This CDR3 has 17 residues. CDR1 MNHEY and CDR2 SMNVEV come from the germline V gene (reference sequence). The CDR3 here is CASSPKPLGTGLYGYTF. The CDR3 nucleotides are TGTGCCAGCAGTCCAAAGCCCCTCGGGACAGGGTTATATGGCTACACCTTC.

This chain joins TRBV20-1 and TRBJ2-5; 7 bases agree with TRBD1. V shed 3 bases and J 1 base; nucleotides not matched to a gene: 5. The CDR3 consists of 14 residues. CDR1 and CDR2 from the germline V gene are DFQATT and SNEGSKA (reference sequence). The chain's CDR3 is CSASDRVGQETQYF. As DNA, the CDR3 is TGCAGTGCTAGTGACAGGGTTGGCCAAGAGACCCAGTACTTC.

This clone was detected only once. The rearrangement links TRBV5-4 to TRBJ2-2; TRBD1 agrees at 7 bases. Germline assignment: CDR1 SGHNT and CDR2 YYREEE (reference sequence). V shed 0 bases, J shed 4 bases, and the junction held 3 bases outside the gene matches. CDR3 length equals 15 residues. DNA of the CDR3: TGTGCCAGCAGCTTGGACAGGGGTCCCACCGGGGAGCTGTTTTTT. This sequence encodes CASSLDRGPTGELFF.

This chain connects TRBV27 to TRBJ1-1; D uncertain. Trimming took 0 bases from V and 0 from J, leaving 5 bases between them. Germline CDR1 is MNHEY and CDR2 is SMNVEV (reference sequence). This CDR3 has 14 residues. CDR3 in DNA: TGTGCCAGCAGTTTATCTCTTATGAACACTGAAGCTTTCTTT. Protein: CASSLSLMNTEAFF.

This rearrangement joins TRBV18 to TRBJ1-5; TRBD1 matches at 8 bases. J gave up 2 bases and V 4 bases, and 7 bases lay outside the gene matches. Germline V gene data show CDR1 as KGHSH and CDR2 as LQKENI. The CDR3 spans 16 residues. The chain's CDR3 is CASSRTTGAGNQPQHF. DNA of the CDR3: TGTGCCAGCTCACGCACGACAGGGGCCGGCAATCAGCCCCAGCATTTT.

J is TRBJ2-3 and V is TRBV7-8; TRBD1 matches at 8 bases. V shed 5 bases and J 0 bases; nucleotides not matched to a gene: 4. In germline, CDR1 is SGHVS, CDR2 FQNEAQ. CDR3 length: 15 residues. CDR3 sequence (DNA): TGTGCCAGCAGCCCAGGGGGCGGGAGCACAGATACGCAGTATTTT. Its translation: CASSPGGGSTDTQYF.

The genes are TRBV19 and TRBJ2-1, with a possible D match to TRBD2 (6 bases). V was pared by 1 base and J by 13 bases, with 11 bases between. The CDR3 is 12 residues long. The germline V gene has CDR1 LNHDA and CDR2 SQIVND (reference sequence). CDR3 loop: CASSIGGDRQFF. The CDR3 DNA is TGTGCCAGTAGTATAGGCGGGGATCGTCAGTTCTTC.

The count of this clone is one. This CDR3 is also generated by other DNA sequences in the sample. The V and J genes are TRBV19 and TRBJ1-1, with D uncertain. With 1 base removed from V and 1 base from J, the gap between germline ends came to 7 bases. CDR1 LNHDA and CDR2 SQIVND come from the germline V gene (reference sequence). CDR3 size: 14 residues. The CDR3: CASSIGAANTEAFF. CDR3 DNA sequence: TGTGCCAGTAGTATAGGGGCAGCGAACACTGAAGCTTTCTTT.

DNA of the CDR3: TGTGCCAGCCCGAGGAAGCGGGAGTTCAATGAGCAGTTCTTC. Protein sequence: CASPRKREFNEQFF. This chain uses TRBV6-5 with TRBJ2-1, with 8 bases fitting TRBD2. V trimming: 8 bases; J trimming: 6 bases; junction bases outside the gene matches: 9. In germline, CDR1 is MNHEY, CDR2 SVGAGI. The CDR3 runs 14 residues.

The chain uses TRBV6-5 and TRBJ1-2; D uncertain. The CDR3 is made up of 13 amino acids. The germline CDR1 and CDR2 sequences are MNHEY and SVGAGI. Trimming pared 7 bases from V and 5 bases from J, leaving 14 bases between. CDR3 in DNA: TGTGCCAGCAAGCTTTCGGGGTCGTATGGCTACACCTTC. Its protein is CASKLSGSYGYTF.

V and J are TRBV2 and TRBJ2-2; tentatively, D is TRBD2 (6 bases). The germline CDR1 and CDR2 sequences are SNHLY and FYNNEI. There are 14 residues in the CDR3. The V and J ends lost 8 bases and 0 bases respectively, with 10 bases between them. CDR3 sequence: CASSGGANTGELFF. Here the CDR3 DNA reads TGTGCCAGCTCGGGCGGGGCGAACACCGGGGAGCTGTTTTTT.

The V and J genes are TRBV7-8 and TRBJ2-5; 13 bases match TRBD2. The length of the CDR3 is 15 residues. Germline V gene sequence: CDR1 SGHVS, CDR2 FQNEAQ. V was clipped by 7 bases and J by 5 bases; unmatched bases: 7. The CDR3 bases are TGTGCCAGCACCCTCCCGACTAGCGGGAGGGAGACCCAGTACTTC. This translates into CASTLPTSGRETQYF.

V usage is TRBV2 and J usage is TRBJ2-1; 9 bases line up with TRBD2. CDR1 is SNHLY, CDR2 FYNNEI, per germline. CDR3 length: 16 amino acids. V lost 2 bases and J lost 3; bases outside the gene matches: 5. Here the CDR3 reads CASSESSGRLYNEQFF. In nucleotides, the CDR3 is TGTGCCAGCAGTGAATCCAGCGGGAGGCTCTACAATGAGCAGTTCTTC.

The chain is built from TRBV19 and TRBJ1-2, with a tentative D call TRBD1 (5 bases). Germline values: CDR1 LNHDA, CDR2 SQIVND (reference sequence). V shed 1 base and J shed 3 bases, with 18 bases lying between them. This CDR3 has 17 amino acids. Here the CDR3 reads CASSIGPGMELDYGYTF. DNA for the CDR3: TGTGCCAGTAGTATAGGACCAGGGATGGAGCTTGACTATGGCTACACCTTC.

This clone has just one count. The chain uses TRBV7-9 and TRBJ1-3; D remains ambiguous. Germline CDR1 is SEHNR and CDR2 is FQNEAQ (reference sequence). The CDR3 extends over 17 amino acids. Trimming stripped 7 bases from V and 0 bases from J, with 19 bases between. In nucleotides, the CDR3 is TGTGCCAGCACCCTGAGGTGGCAGCGGGACTCTGGAAACACCATATATTTT. Amino acid sequence: CASTLRWQRDSGNTIYF.

Only one count was recorded for this clone. This rearrangement joins TRBV19 to TRBJ1-5; D is unclear. Trimming took off 7 bases at V and 0 bases at J, with 7 bases between the two ends. Germline V gives CDR1 LNHDA, CDR2 SQIVND (reference sequence). The CDR3 runs to 13 residues. In DNA, the CDR3 is TGTGCCAGTATGCGGGATAGCAATCAGCCCCAGCATTTT. This translates into CASMRDSNQPQHF.